The present entry profiles one T cell receptor beta chain with its context. The record originates from a study of T cell changes during pregnancy in multiple sclerosis. The assay was immunoSEQ multiplex PCR, and TCRdb's table has in-frame clones only and misses some. The table shows around 50,000 clones, with 80% to 95% occurring only once. The CDR3 contains 14 residues. Germline V gene sequence: CDR1 PRHDT, CDR2 FYEKMQ (reference sequence). The V and J genes are TRBV13 and TRBJ2-5, with 8 positions matching TRBD1. The closer fit of TRBJ2-7 to the DNA end suggests the J call may be wrong. The source material was CD4+ T cells from peripheral blood mononuclear cells, sampled after pregnancy. The TCR sequence derives from a female donor in good health, enrolled as a control in a pregnancy study. The CDR3 region has the DNA TGTGCCAGCAGCATGAGACAGGGGTTATACGAGCAGTACTTC. This translates into CASSMRQGLYEQYF.